The 25 T cell receptor beta chains given below trace back to one sample, sequenced in a study of graft-versus-host responses after intestinal transplantation. Antigens of these TCRs are unknown. Only in-frame clones appear in the TCRdb table, and some are missing; sequencing was by immunoSEQ multiplex PCR. This sample has around 130,000 clones, with around 90% found just once. Sequenced material: unstimulated CD4+ T cells sorted from spleen or lymph node cells, taken before intestinal transplant. These receptors were taken from a human donor who received an intestinal transplant.

The rearrangement links TRBV18 to TRBJ1-1; D ambiguous. Trimming removed 2 bases at V and 1 base at J, with 8 bases between. Germline V lookup: CDR1 KGHSH, CDR2 LQKENI. CDR3 length: 14 residues. DNA for the CDR3: TGTGCCAGCTCACCAACCGGGCAGAACACTGAAGCTTTCTTT. Encoded protein: CASSPTGQNTEAFF.

The chain combines TRBV6-6 with TRBJ2-1; 9 nucleotides align to TRBD2. The V gene end was trimmed by 2 bases and the J gene end by 5 bases; junction bases not matched to a gene: 7. The CDR3 consists of 16 residues. Germline loops: CDR1 MNHNY, CDR2 SVGAGI (reference sequence). The CDR3 DNA is TGTGCCAGCAGTTACCGAGGAGCGGGGGGTCACAATGAGCAGTTCTTC. It codes for CASSYRGAGGHNEQFF.

The chain carries TRBV7-9 and TRBJ2-7; unclear D gene. CDR1 is SEHNR, CDR2 FQNEAQ, per germline (reference sequence). CDR3 length: 12 amino acids. The V end was cut by 6 bases, the J end by 3 bases, with 9 bases between. The CDR3 DNA follows: TGTGCCAGCAGTTACATGTACTACGAGCAGTACTTC. Translating gives CASSYMYYEQYF.

The chain combines TRBV6-1 with TRBJ2-2; D may be TRBD1 (6 bases). CDR3 size: 16 residues. The germline V and J ends were trimmed by 2 bases and 6 bases, with 16 bases remaining between them. Germline V lookup: CDR1 MNHNS, CDR2 SASEGT. The CDR3 is CASSERGTSSPGELFF. The CDR3 bases are TGTGCCAGCAGTGAAAGGGGGACAAGTAGTCCCGGGGAGCTGTTTTTT.

CDR3 protein: CASSLVGFSTDTQYF. The CDR3 DNA reads TGTGCCAGCAGCTTAGTGGGGTTTAGCACAGATACGCAGTATTTT. V is TRBV7-9 and J is TRBJ2-3; D not certain. The CDR3 is made up of 15 amino acids. With 1 base removed from V and 0 bases from J, the gap between germline ends came to 8 bases. Germline V lookup: CDR1 SEHNR, CDR2 FQNEAQ (reference sequence). The entire variable domain, with the rest obtained from reference TRBV7-9 and TRBJ2-3, is as follows: DTGVSQNPRHKITKRGQNVTFRCDPISEHNRLYWYRQTLGQGPEFLTYFQNEAQLEKSRLLSDRFSAERPKGSFSTLEIQRTEQGDSAMYLCASSLVGFSTDTQYFGPGTRLTVL.

As for this clone: The sample holds other DNA sequences that translate to the same CDR3. This rearrangement joins TRBV9 to TRBJ2-1; a weak D match, TRBD2 (7 bases). The CDR3 is 15 residues long. Germline V lookup: CDR1 SGDLS, CDR2 YYNGEE. The V end was cut by 0 bases, the J end by 2 bases, with 9 bases between. The CDR3 bases are TGTGCCAGCAGCGTAGTGGGGGGGCCCTACAATGAGCAGTTCTTC. Encoded protein: CASSVVGGPYNEQFF.

This sequence joins TRBV18 and TRBJ2-7; 9 nucleotides agree with TRBD1. CDR1 KGHSH and CDR2 LQKENI come from the germline V gene. The CDR3 covers 15 residues. Germline trimming cut 1 base from V and 4 bases from J; bases unmatched to any gene: 5. The CDR3 is CASSPLGQGEYEQYF. In DNA, the CDR3 is TGTGCCAGCTCACCACTGGGACAGGGCGAGTACGAGCAGTACTTC.

The rearrangement uses TRBV6-1 and TRBJ1-5, with TRBD1 as a possible D gene (5 bases). The germline V gene has CDR1 MNHNS and CDR2 SASEGT. The CDR3 consists of 15 residues. With 0 bases removed from V and 5 bases from J, the gap between germline ends came to 11 bases. For the CDR3, the DNA is TGTGCCAGCAGTGAAGCGGGAGGGGAAGATCAGCCCCAGCATTTT. Translating gives CASSEAGGEDQPQHF.

The rearrangement joins TRBV5-1 to TRBJ2-7, with 8 bases lining up with TRBD1. Looked up from germline, CDR1 is SGHRS and CDR2 is YFSETQ. This CDR3 is 16 amino acids long. Trimming cost V 3 bases and J 0 bases; bases outside gene matches: 8. CDR3 loop: CASSSPYRGSSYEQYF. The DNA for the CDR3 is TGCGCCAGCAGCTCACCCTACAGGGGGAGCTCCTACGAGCAGTACTTC.

The CDR3 nucleotides read TGTGCCAGCAGCACCCTGGGGCGGGGAGATCAGCCCCAGCATTTT. It encodes CASSTLGRGDQPQHF. The chain carries TRBV28 and TRBJ1-5, with a tentative D call TRBD1 (5 bases). V lost 6 bases and J lost 5, with 17 bases in between. Germline lookup yields CDR1 MDHEN and CDR2 SYDVKM. CDR3 size: 15 residues. The full variable domain, its missing parts supplied by reference TRBV28 and TRBJ1-5, is DVKVTQSSRYLVKRTGEKVFLECVQDMDHENMFWYRQDPGLGLRLIYFSYDVKMKEKGDIPEGYSVSREKKERFSLILESASTNQTSMYLCASSTLGRGDQPQHFGDGTRLSIL.

CDR3 in amino acids: CASSFGGVSYEQYF. Written as DNA, the CDR3 is TGCGCCAGCAGCTTCGGCGGGGTCTCCTACGAGCAGTACTTC. This chain connects TRBV5-1 to TRBJ2-7, with D perhaps matching TRBD2 (6 bases). Germline CDR1 and CDR2: SGHRS and YFSETQ. The CDR3 totals 14 residues. V gave up 2 bases and J gave up 0 bases, with 9 bases separating them.

The chain is built from TRBV27 and TRBJ2-1; unclear D gene. V shed 7 bases and J shed 7 bases, with 11 bases lying between them. This CDR3 is built from 12 residues. Germline V gene data show CDR1 as MNHEY and CDR2 as SMNVEV (reference sequence). The CDR3 reads CASNSYGNEQFF. In DNA form, the CDR3 reads TGTGCCAGCAACTCTTACGGGAATGAGCAGTTCTTC.

The CDR3 bases are TGTGCCAGCAGTGAGGCGGGACGTGGGGCCAACGTCCTGACTTTC. Protein product: CASSEAGRGANVLTF. V and J are TRBV2 and TRBJ2-6; D may be TRBD2 (6 bases). V gave up 3 bases and J gave up 3 bases, with 9 bases separating them. Per the germline V gene, CDR1 is SNHLY and CDR2 is FYNNEI. The CDR3 loop spans 15 amino acids.

In its sample, this clone was seen once. The chain joins TRBV2 to TRBJ1-5; TRBD1 is a possible D gene (5 bases). Germline CDR1 is SNHLY and CDR2 is FYNNEI. V lost 3 bases and J 5 bases, leaving 11 bases between the germline ends. The CDR3 spans 14 residues. The CDR3 DNA reads as TGTGCCAGCAGTGAGGTTACGGGGGATCAGCCCCAGCATTTT. Its protein is CASSEVTGDQPQHF.

The chain employs TRBV25-1 and TRBJ2-3, with a possible D match to TRBD2 (5 bases). CDR1 is MGHDK and CDR2 is SYGVNS in the germline V gene. This CDR3 comprises 14 residues. The germline V and J ends were trimmed by 2 bases and 6 bases, with 12 bases remaining between them. The CDR3 reads CASSEKDSADTQYF. The CDR3 DNA sequence: TGTGCCAGCAGTGAAAAGGACTCCGCGGATACGCAGTATTTT.

This clone was counted between two and nine times. V gene TRBV4-1 combines with J gene TRBJ1-4; D gene uncertain. Germline CDR1 reads MGHRA; CDR2 reads YSYEKL. This CDR3 has 16 residues. Between the trimmed V and J ends, which lost 3 bases and 2 bases, there was a span of 13 bases. For the CDR3, the DNA is TGCGCCAGCAGCCAGCGAGGGAGAGAGACTAATGAAAAACTGTTTTTT. This translates into CASSQRGRETNEKLFF.

The chain is built from TRBV6-1 and TRBJ1-1, with 7 bases that match TRBD1. Germline trimming cut 6 bases from V and 0 bases from J; bases unmatched to any gene: 4. CDR3 size: 14 residues. Germline CDR1 and CDR2: MNHNS and SASEGT. DNA for the CDR3: TGTGCCAGCAGCCCCGGGACAGTGAACACTGAAGCTTTCTTT. Translation gives CASSPGTVNTEAFF.

The rearrangement joins TRBV16 to TRBJ2-1; 8 bases align to TRBD1. This CDR3 spans 12 amino acids. J gave up 13 bases and V 6 bases, and 8 bases lay outside the gene matches. Germline V gene lookup returns CDR1 KGHSY and CDR2 FQNENV. The chain's CDR3 is CASSVGQGPQFF. The CDR3 bases are TGTGCCAGCAGTGTCGGACAGGGCCCCCAGTTCTTC.

The V and J genes are TRBV6-1 and TRBJ1-2, with D perhaps matching TRBD1 (6 bases). Germline-derived CDR1 and CDR2 are MNHNS and SASEGT. CDR3 size: 12 residues. The germline V and J ends were trimmed by 3 bases and 7 bases, with 9 bases remaining between them. In DNA form, the CDR3 reads TGTGCCAGCAGTGATAACAGGGTTGGCTACACCTTC. It specifies CASSDNRVGYTF.

The CDR3 DNA is TGTGCCAGCAGCGTCGGCCTTGGACAGGGGTATTCACCCCTCCACTTT. It yields the protein CASSVGLGQGYSPLHF. This chain connects TRBV5-4 to TRBJ1-6; 9 positions agree with TRBD1. J was trimmed by 8 bases and V by 4 bases; bases with no gene match: 10. In germline, CDR1 is SGHNT, CDR2 YYREEE (reference sequence). There are 16 residues in the CDR3. Full variable domain (remainder filled in from reference TRBV5-4 and TRBJ1-6): ETGVTQSPTHLIKTRGQQVTLRCSSQSGHNTVSWYQQALGQGPQFIFQYYREEENGRGNFPPRFSGLQFPNYSSELNVNALELDDSALYLCASSVGLGQGYSPLHFGNGTRLTVT.

CDR3 residues: CASSGAGSSYEQYF. CDR3 DNA: TGTGCCAGCAGTGGAGCGGGGAGCTCCTACGAGCAGTACTTC. The rearrangement links TRBV6-1 to TRBJ2-7; 7 bases are a match to TRBD2. The V segment lost 4 bases and the J segment 0 bases; nucleotides outside the gene matches: 3. The CDR3 has 14 amino acids. CDR1 is MNHNS and CDR2 is SASEGT in the germline V gene.

The CDR3 region has the DNA TGTGCCATCAGTGGAACTAGCGGAGAATCCACAGATACGCAGTATTTT. Its translation is CAISGTSGESTDTQYF. V is TRBV10-3 and J is TRBJ2-3, with TRBD2 identical over 8 bases. In germline, CDR1 is ENHRY, CDR2 SYGVKD. With 4 bases clipped from V and 2 bases from J, the junction kept 8 bases outside the gene matches. The CDR3 covers 16 residues.

This rearrangement joins TRBV7-8 to TRBJ2-7, with D unresolved. This CDR3 has 16 amino acids. Germline V gene data show CDR1 as SGHVS and CDR2 as FQNEAQ. Trimming shortened V by 1 base and J by 2 bases, and 15 bases separated the two germline ends. The DNA for the CDR3 is TGTGCCAGCAGCTTAGAAGTCGGGCTATTTCCCTACGAGCAGTACTTC. Its protein is CASSLEVGLFPYEQYF.

V is TRBV5-1 and J is TRBJ2-2; 7 bases are a match to TRBD1. Per the germline V gene, CDR1 is SGHRS and CDR2 is YFSETQ. With 3 bases clipped from V and 6 bases from J, the junction kept 5 bases outside the gene matches. This CDR3 is 14 amino acids long. CDR3 bases: TGCGCCAGCAGCTCACAGGGGAGTTCCGGGGAGCTGTTTTTT. Its protein is CASSSQGSSGELFF.

This chain links TRBV5-1 with TRBJ2-5; D might be TRBD1 or TRBD2, each matching 6 bases. V lost 5 bases and J lost 2, with 13 bases in between. Germline CDR1 and CDR2: SGHRS and YFSETQ. There are 14 residues in the CDR3. As DNA, the CDR3 is TGCGCCAGCAGGGGGGGCCGCCATCAAGAGACCCAGTACTTC. Amino acids: CASRGGRHQETQYF.